Below, 32 T cell receptor beta chains from the same sample are listed, as sequenced in a study of blood T cells in healthy people across ages. Then a second PCR, running roughly 7 to 11 cycles, was carried out with a sample-barcoded 5' primer and a J-beta primer mix. TCRdb ran MiXCR on the 5' RACE reads and lists one entry per CDR3 protein. Here the sample spans 800,000 or so distinct CDR3 sequences, approximately 25% being singletons. A further study also used this sample, focusing on T cells of mothers and their children.

The source material was blood. Every receptor here comes from a boy aged 5-17 years in good health.

In its sample, this clonotype was seen many times. This chain links TRBV7-9 with TRBJ2-1; 7 bases align to TRBD2. Germline V gives CDR1 SEHNR, CDR2 FQNEAQ (reference sequence). With 5 bases clipped from V and 9 bases from J, the junction kept 16 bases outside the gene matches. The CDR3 length is 16 residues. The CDR3 sequence is CASSPIGGLGISEQFF. Written as DNA, the CDR3 is TGTGCCAGCAGCCCCATAGGCGGACTAGGGATAAGTGAGCAGTTCTTC.

The chain couples TRBV15 to TRBJ2-4; D remains unclear. The ends were cut back, 0 bases at V and 8 bases at J, with 14 bases in the middle. This CDR3 region has 15 residues. CDR1 and CDR2 (germline): LNHNV, YYDKDF (reference sequence). CDR3 coding DNA: TGTGCCACCAGCAGAGATCGGAGTGAGAGGCACATTCAGTACTTC. The encoded protein is CATSRDRSERHIQYF.

This sequence joins TRBV10-2 and TRBJ1-1; TRBD1 is a possible D gene (6 bases). CDR1 and CDR2 from the germline V gene are WSHSY and SAAADI. The ends were cut back, 1 base at V and 8 bases at J, with 8 bases in the middle. The CDR3 consists of 12 residues. The CDR3 region is CASSEYTGEAFF. The CDR3 DNA reads as TGCGCCAGCAGTGAGTATACAGGGGAAGCTTTCTTT.

In this sample, this clonotype turned up a few times. This chain links TRBV28 with TRBJ1-2, with D perhaps TRBD1 (6 bases). The CDR3 loop spans 18 amino acids. The germline V and J ends were trimmed by 4 bases and 2 bases, with 23 bases remaining between them. Germline lookup yields CDR1 MDHEN and CDR2 SYDVKM. CDR3 nucleotides: TGTGCCAGCAGTTCACTACAGGGTCGGGCGATAGGAAACTATGGCTACACCTTC. This gives the protein CASSSLQGRAIGNYGYTF.

The chain has TRBV20-1 and TRBJ2-7, with D possibly matching TRBD2 (6 bases). The CDR3 contains 14 residues. Germline V gene sequence: CDR1 DFQATT, CDR2 SNEGSKA (reference sequence). The chain's CDR3 is CSPAAGSSAYEQYF. CDR3 nucleotides: TGCAGCCCTGCCGCCGGGAGTAGTGCCTACGAGCAGTACTTC.

The gene calls are TRBV19 and TRBJ2-3; no definite D call. There are 14 residues in the CDR3. V shed 3 bases and J shed 3 bases, with 10 bases lying between them. The germline V gene encodes CDR1 LNHDA and CDR2 SQIVND (reference sequence). CDR3 in amino acids: CASSIPSSTDTQYF. The DNA of the CDR3 is TGTGCCAGTAGTATTCCCTCTTCTACAGATACGCAGTATTTT.

V and J are TRBV11-2 and TRBJ2-5; D is unresolved. Trimming removed 1 base at V and 2 bases at J, with 14 bases between. Germline CDR1 SGHAT, CDR2 FQNNGV. The CDR3 contains 16 residues. The CDR3 loop is CASSLGFTSPQETQYF. The CDR3 DNA is TGTGCCAGCAGCTTAGGTTTCACCTCACCACAAGAGACCCAGTACTTC.

Written as DNA, the CDR3 is TGTGCCAGCAGTGAAGCAGGGGTGGGAATAGATACGCAGTATTTT. Translation gives CASSEAGVGIDTQYF. The chain employs TRBV6-1 and TRBJ2-3, with a possible D match to TRBD1 (5 bases). V was pared by 0 bases and J by 5 bases, with 12 bases between. The V gene's germline CDR1 is MNHNS and CDR2 SASEGT. The CDR3 is 15 residues long.

The chain uses TRBV12-3 or TRBV12-4 and TRBJ2-7; D is possibly TRBD1 (6 bases). The length of the CDR3 is 14 residues. V was pared by 7 bases and J by 3 bases, with 16 bases between. The DNA of the CDR3 is TGTGCCAGCACCCCACACCCGGACAGCTACGAGCAGTACTTC. It is translated as CASTPHPDSYEQYF.

The sample holds a few counts of this clonotype. This chain links TRBV9 with TRBJ2-5; 14 bases line up with TRBD2. V lost 0 bases, J lost 3 bases, and 13 bases stayed unmatched. From germline, CDR1 is SGDLS and CDR2 YYNGEE. The CDR3 is 20 amino acids. CDR3 nucleotides: TGTGCCAGCAGCGTAGAGGGCTCAGGGACTAGCGGGAGAGAGGAAGAGACCCAGTACTTC. This sequence encodes CASSVEGSGTSGREEETQYF.

There are a few counts of this clonotype. The CDR3, as DNA: TGCGCCAGCAGCCAAGCCCGGGACTCCTACAATGAGCAGTTCTTC. Protein sequence: CASSQARDSYNEQFF. The rearrangement joins TRBV4-1 to TRBJ2-1; D is possibly TRBD2 (5 bases). The V gene lost 1 base and the J gene lost 0 bases, with 7 bases spanning the gap. Germline V gene sequence: CDR1 MGHRA, CDR2 YSYEKL. This CDR3 is built from 15 residues.

This clonotype was observed a few times. The J gene is TRBJ2-5, the V gene TRBV28, with D perhaps being TRBD1 or TRBD2 (6 bases each). Deletions cut 5 bases from V and 5 bases from J, with 18 bases between. This CDR3 spans 15 amino acids. In germline, CDR1 is MDHEN, CDR2 SYDVKM. The CDR3 spells CASSRGTPPRETQYF. CDR3 sequence (DNA): TGTGCCAGCAGTCGCGGGACACCGCCCAGGGAGACCCAGTACTTC.

The V call is TRBV29-1, the J call TRBJ2-5; possibly TRBD1 or TRBD2 for D (6 bases each). With the DNA end fitting TRBJ2-7 better, the J assignment may be wrong. This CDR3 comprises 14 residues. Germline lookup yields CDR1 SQVTM and CDR2 ANQGSEA. The CDR3 DNA sequence: TGCAGCGTCCGGCGGGACATCGACTCCTACGAGCAGTACTTC. Translation: CSVRRDIDSYEQYF.

This clonotype was observed a handful of times. This chain links TRBV7-2 with TRBJ2-1, with TRBD2 matching over 9 bases. V trimming: 0 bases; J trimming: 6 bases; junction bases outside the gene matches: 3. Germline CDR1 reads SGHTA; CDR2 reads FQGNSA. The CDR3 sequence is 15 residues long. CDR3 residues: CASSLAGGGANEQFF. CDR3 sequence (DNA): TGTGCCAGCAGCTTAGCGGGCGGGGGGGCCAATGAGCAGTTCTTC.

This clonotype was counted between two and nine times. The V call is TRBV7-9, the J call TRBJ2-7; D possibly corresponds to TRBD1 (6 bases). The CDR3 runs 13 residues. Per the germline V gene, CDR1 is SEHNR and CDR2 is FQNEAQ (reference sequence). The V and J ends lost 5 bases and 2 bases respectively, with 10 bases between them. The CDR3 here is CASSHRDTYEQYF. The CDR3 nucleotides are TGTGCCAGCAGCCACAGGGATACCTACGAGCAGTACTTC.

About this clonotype itself: One end of the junction varies from germline; a read error may be responsible. The V gene is TRBV7-9, the J gene TRBJ1-1, with 7 positions matching TRBD1. Germline V lookup: CDR1 SEHNR, CDR2 FQNEAQ (reference sequence). This CDR3 has 16 residues. The CDR3 nucleotides read TGTGCCAGCAGCTTAGGGCTGACAGGGTTGAACACTGAAGTTTTCTTT. The encoded protein is CASSLGLTGLNTEVFF.

The gene calls are TRBV3-1 and TRBJ1-2, with D possibly matching TRBD1 (5 bases). The CDR3 has 14 residues. V lost 4 bases and J lost 9, with 18 bases in between. Germline V gives CDR1 LGHDT, CDR2 YNNKEL (reference sequence). CDR3 amino acids: CASSPGGRARSYTF. In nucleotides, the CDR3 is TGTGCCAGCAGCCCCGGGGGAAGGGCTCGGAGCTACACCTTC.

There are a few counts of this clonotype. This chain links TRBV20-1 with TRBJ2-5; D perhaps matches TRBD1 (6 bases). The DNA end is more similar to TRBJ2-7, so the J call may be wrong. This CDR3 has 15 residues. Germline CDR1 reads DFQATT; CDR2 reads SNEGSKA (reference sequence). This CDR3 reads CSARNARGASYEQYF. Written as DNA, the CDR3 is TGCAGTGCTAGAAATGCCAGGGGCGCGTCCTACGAGCAGTACTTC.

The rearrangement uses TRBV6-2 or TRBV6-3 and TRBJ2-5, with 7 bases aligning to TRBD2. The J call may be faulty, since TRBJ2-1 better matches the DNA end. The CDR3 covers 14 residues. The germline V gene has CDR1 MNHEY and CDR2 SVGEGT. The CDR3 DNA sequence: TGTGCCAGCAGTTCACTTAGACTAGCCCGGGAGCAGTTCTTC. Its protein is CASSSLRLAREQFF.

This clonotype was seen more than once but under ten times. The CDR3 loop is CSARGQGGHEQYF. The CDR3 region has the DNA TGCAGCGCCCGGGGGCAGGGGGGACACGAGCAGTACTTC. V usage is TRBV29-1 and J usage is TRBJ2-7; possibly TRBD1 for D (7 bases). Trimming cost V 7 bases and J 5 bases, with 18 bases left between them. The germline gives CDR1 SQVTM, CDR2 ANQGSEA. This CDR3 spans 13 amino acids.

Only a few counts were recorded for this clonotype. The V and J genes are TRBV13 and TRBJ2-5; possible D gene TRBD2, 5 bases. Judging by the DNA end, TRBJ2-7 fits better; the J call may be wrong. Germline V gene sequence: CDR1 PRHDT, CDR2 FYEKMQ (reference sequence). The CDR3 has 15 residues. The CDR3 nucleotides are TGTGCCAGCAGCTCACTAGGGAAGAGCTCCTACGAGCAGTACTTC. The encoded protein is CASSSLGKSSYEQYF.

This chain joins TRBV9 and TRBJ1-2, with no clear D. The CDR3 is 16 amino acids. CDR1 is SGDLS and CDR2 is YYNGEE in the germline V gene. V lost 4 bases to trimming and J lost 5 bases, with 21 bases between them. CDR3 sequence: CASSPQGGEVGYGYTF. Written as DNA, the CDR3 is TGTGCCAGCAGCCCCCAAGGTGGGGAGGTAGGATATGGCTACACCTTC.

The rearrangement uses TRBV27 and TRBJ2-7; TRBD1 agrees at 8 bases. V was pared by 6 bases and J by 10 bases, with 11 bases of the junction left unmatched. The CDR3 length is 13 residues. From germline, CDR1 is MNHEY and CDR2 SMNVEV (reference sequence). The CDR3 region has the DNA TGTGCCAGCAGACCTACAGGACAGGGCATACAGTACTTC. Its protein is CASRPTGQGIQYF.

V and J are TRBV5-6 and TRBJ2-1; 9 positions agree with TRBD1. This CDR3 has 14 amino acids. J gave up 6 bases and V 7 bases, and 8 bases lay outside the gene matches. Germline CDR1 and CDR2: SGHDT and YYEEEE. The CDR3 loop reads CASSLGTGCNEQFF. CDR3 bases: TGTGCCAGCTCCCTGGGGACAGGGTGCAATGAGCAGTTCTTC. The full variable domain, with the rest looked up from reference TRBV5-6 and TRBJ2-1, is DAGVTQSPTHLIKTRGQQVTLRCSPKSGHDTVSWYQQALGQGPQFIFQYYEEEERQRGNFPDRFSGHQFPNYSSELNVNALLLGDSALYLCASSLGTGCNEQFFGPGTRLTVL.

This clonotype was observed a handful of times. This chain links TRBV14 with TRBJ1-4; D not certain. This CDR3 spans 15 amino acids. Per germline, CDR1 SGHDN and CDR2 FVKESK. V was clipped by 1 base and J by 6 bases, with 12 bases between them. The CDR3 sequence is CASSQGRNPDEKLFF. The DNA for the CDR3 is TGTGCCAGCAGCCAAGGTCGAAACCCCGATGAAAAACTGTTTTTT.

This clonotype turned up a few times. In DNA, the CDR3 is TGTGCCAGCAGTTTAGATGCGGCGGGAGGGCCAGATGAGACCCAGTACTTC. Translated, it gives CASSLDAAGGPDETQYF. The chain carries TRBV28 and TRBJ2-5, with TRBD2 matching 9 bases. The length of the CDR3 is 17 residues. Looked up from germline, CDR1 is MDHEN and CDR2 is SYDVKM. Unmatched junction bases numbered 12, after V lost 2 bases and J lost 5 bases. Using reference TRBV28 and TRBJ2-5 for the parts outside the CDR3, the full variable domain is DVKVTQSSRYLVKRTGEKVFLECVQDMDHENMFWYRQDPGLGLRLIYFSYDVKMKEKGDIPEGYSVSREKKERFSLILESASTNQTSMYLCASSLDAAGGPDETQYFGPGTRLLVL.

This clonotype occurred a few times. The chain combines TRBV7-9 with TRBJ2-1; the match to TRBD1 covers 9 bases. The DNA matches TRBJ2-7 better at its end, which makes the J call doubtful. Germline assignment: CDR1 SEHNR and CDR2 FQNEAQ (reference sequence). The CDR3 spans 15 residues. The CDR3 sequence is CASSLGPGQGLEQYF. The CDR3 bases are TGTGCCAGCAGCTTAGGTCCGGGACAGGGTCTCGAGCAGTACTTC.

This chain links TRBV6-2 or TRBV6-3 with TRBJ1-4; perhaps TRBD1 as D (5 bases). CDR1 is MNHEY, CDR2 SVGEGT, per germline. This CDR3 comprises 17 residues. The V end was cut by 4 bases, the J end by 0 bases, with 15 bases between. The CDR3 here is CASSFRDGIATNEKLFF. CDR3 nucleotide sequence: TGTGCCAGCAGTTTCCGGGACGGAATTGCAACTAATGAAAAACTGTTTTTT.

Points on this clonotype: Its ends do not fully match the called genes, so a read error is possible. The V gene is TRBV11-1, the J gene TRBJ2-3; D gene uncertain. The germline V gene has CDR1 SGHAT and CDR2 FQDESV (reference sequence). The CDR3 is 13 amino acids. The CDR3 spells CTSSRASADTQYF. CDR3 nucleotide sequence: TGTACCAGCAGTAGGGCCTCGGCCGATACGCAGTATTTT.

This clonotype showed up just a few times. This chain connects TRBV7-2 to TRBJ2-5, with D hard to call. The V end was cut by 3 bases, the J end by 1 base, with 6 bases between. The germline V gene has CDR1 SGHTA and CDR2 FQGNSA. CDR3 length: 13 amino acids. The CDR3: CASSFQVQETQYF. CDR3 DNA sequence: TGTGCCAGCAGCTTTCAGGTCCAAGAGACCCAGTACTTC.

V and J are TRBV7-6 and TRBJ2-5; no firm D call. Trimming removed 2 bases at V and 0 bases at J, with 10 bases between. CDR3 length: 15 amino acids. From germline, CDR1 is SGHVS and CDR2 FNYEAQ. CDR3 sequence: CASSLYSENQETQYF. The DNA for the CDR3 is TGTGCCAGCAGCTTATACAGTGAAAACCAAGAGACCCAGTACTTC.

This clonotype was counted between two and nine times. V is TRBV28 and J is TRBJ2-5; 9 nucleotides agree with TRBD2. Germline-derived CDR1 and CDR2 are MDHEN and SYDVKM. This CDR3 spans 15 amino acids. V gave up 2 bases and J gave up 1 base; unmatched junction bases: 2. This CDR3 reads CASSLPAGGQETQYF. The CDR3 DNA sequence: TGTGCCAGCAGTTTACCAGCGGGGGGCCAAGAGACCCAGTACTTC.